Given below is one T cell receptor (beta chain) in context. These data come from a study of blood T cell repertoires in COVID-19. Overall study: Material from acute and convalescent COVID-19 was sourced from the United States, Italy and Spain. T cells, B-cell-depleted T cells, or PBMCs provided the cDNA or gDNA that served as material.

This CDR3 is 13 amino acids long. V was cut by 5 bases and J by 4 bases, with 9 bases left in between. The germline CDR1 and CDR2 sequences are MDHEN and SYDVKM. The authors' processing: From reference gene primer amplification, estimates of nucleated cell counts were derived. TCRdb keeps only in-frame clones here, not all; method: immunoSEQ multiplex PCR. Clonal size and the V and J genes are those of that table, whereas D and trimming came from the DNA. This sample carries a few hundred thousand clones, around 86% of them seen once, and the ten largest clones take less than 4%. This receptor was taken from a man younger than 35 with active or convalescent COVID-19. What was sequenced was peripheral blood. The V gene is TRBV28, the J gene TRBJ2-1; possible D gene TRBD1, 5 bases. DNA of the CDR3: TGTGCCAGCAGTATGGGGCTATACAATGAGCAGTTCTTC. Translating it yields CASSMGLYNEQFF.